This T cell receptor beta chain derives from a study of blood T cell repertoires in COVID-19. There are 15 residues in the CDR3. Germline V CDR1 and CDR2: SGHTA, FQGNSA. The V gene lost 1 base and the J gene lost 6 bases, with 13 bases spanning the gap. Some clones are missing from TCRdb's copy, which holds only in-frame ones; the method was immunoSEQ multiplex PCR. Here the sample spans fewer than 300,000 clones, 75% to 90% being singletons. All enrollees were roughly 18 to 89 years old and from approximately 25 US areas. Two consecutive negative NP/OP PCR tests, clearance, or resolved symptoms defined Cohort 3 recovery.

Material for sequencing was PBMCs or T cells enriched from blood (not recorded which). This chain connects TRBV7-2 to TRBJ2-1, with D unclear. This clonotype was sampled from a woman aged 45 to 65 who had recovered from COVID-19. Here the CDR3 reads CASSLVRRRGNEQFF. Here the CDR3 DNA reads TGTGCCAGCAGCTTAGTTCGGCGTAGAGGCAATGAGCAGTTCTTC.